Shown below are 10 T cell receptor beta chains from a single sample sequenced in a study of tumor and adjacent non-tumor tissue in lung cancer. TCRbeta libraries were built with three rounds of nested PCR, modified from ARM-PCR. TCRdb reanalysed the multiplex PCR reads using MiXCR and keeps one entry per CDR3 protein. The sample includes 120,000 to 150,000 distinct CDR3 sequences, approximately 66% of them seen just once. This sample's RNA came from whole unsorted tissue. Sequencing used lung tumor tissue. These receptors were collected from a man aged 60 to 75 with small cell lung cancer.

Remarks on this clonotype: The junction and the germline gene differ at one end; a read error may be behind it. The rearrangement joins TRBV20-1 to TRBJ2-5; TRBD2 might be the D (6 bases). The germline gives CDR1 DFQATT, CDR2 SNEGSKA (reference sequence). The CDR3 consists of 13 residues. The CDR3, as DNA: TGCAGTGCGGCTAGCGTTAGCTATGAGACCCGGTACTTC. Encoded protein: CSAASVSYETRYF.

For this clonotype: The conserved phenylalanine or tryptophan is not found at the CDR3 terminus, so this likely reflects a read error. The rearrangement joins TRBV4-1 to TRBJ2-1, with TRBD2 matching over 8 bases. The V gene end was trimmed by 6 bases and the J gene end by 13 bases; junction bases not matched to a gene: 17. The CDR3 sequence is 15 residues long. Germline V gene sequence: CDR1 MGHRA, CDR2 YSYEKL. The CDR3 here is CASRPLLADYSDQFI. The CDR3 DNA follows: TGCGCCAGCAGACCGCTACTAGCGGATTACAGTGATCAGTTCATC.

This clonotype was seen a few times. The V call is TRBV4-1, the J call TRBJ2-7; D is undetermined. The CDR3 sequence is 15 residues long. V was shortened by 4 bases and J by 4 bases, with 17 bases between the two germline ends. The V gene's germline CDR1 is MGHRA and CDR2 YSYEKL. CDR3 protein: CASSLRLTDGYEQYF. The CDR3 DNA reads TGCGCCAGCAGCCTCCGACTCACGGATGGTTACGAGCAGTACTTC.

This clonotype was observed at least ten times. The V call is TRBV20-1, the J call TRBJ2-1; D remains ambiguous. The CDR3 runs to 14 residues. In germline, CDR1 is DFQATT, CDR2 SNEGSKA (reference sequence). V lost 6 bases and J 4 bases, leaving 16 bases between the germline ends. CDR3 DNA: TGCAGTGCCCCCACTACTCCGGTATACAATGAGCAGTTCTTC. It is translated as CSAPTTPVYNEQFF.

Worth noting for this clonotype: A read error may produce the germline difference seen at one junction end. The chain couples TRBV6-5 to TRBJ2-1, with D unclear. This CDR3 is 12 amino acids long. CDR1 is MNHEY, CDR2 SVGAGI, per germline. CDR3 residues: CASSYRSSVQLF. In DNA, the CDR3 is TGTGCCAGCAGTTACAGGTCTTCTGTGCAGCTCTTC.

This clonotype was picked up a small number of times. One end of the junction does not line up with germline, which may come from a read error. The chain recombines TRBV6-5 with TRBJ2-5, with TRBD1 identical over 10 bases. CDR1 and CDR2 (germline): MNHEY, SVGAGI. There are 13 residues in the CDR3. The CDR3 region has the DNA TGTGCCAGCAAGACAGGGGGCCGAGAGAGCCAGTACTTC. It translates to CASKTGGRESQYF.

The sample holds a few counts of this clonotype. The chain carries TRBV29-1 and TRBJ1-1, with 7 positions matching TRBD1. Germline V CDR1 and CDR2: SQVTM, ANQGSEA. The CDR3 sequence is 14 residues long. Trimming removed 8 bases from V and 5 bases from J; junction bases left unmatched: 14. The CDR3 region is CSSTTRAGGTEAFF. The CDR3 DNA is TGCAGCTCCACAACTCGGGCAGGGGGTACTGAAGCTTTCTTT.

This clonotype was found many times. The chain carries TRBV20-1 and TRBJ2-5; TRBD2 agrees at 9 bases. The CDR3 sequence is 13 residues long. The V gene end was trimmed by 5 bases and the J gene end by 4 bases; junction bases not matched to a gene: 5. Germline assignment: CDR1 DFQATT and CDR2 SNEGSKA (reference sequence). The CDR3 loop is CSARLSGRETQYF. Here the CDR3 DNA reads TGCAGTGCTCGACTTAGCGGGAGAGAGACCCAGTACTTC.

This clonotype appeared many times. The chain employs TRBV11-2 and TRBJ2-5; tentatively, D is TRBD1 or TRBD2 (6 bases each). The CDR3 is 14 residues long. CDR1 is SGHAT and CDR2 is FQNNGV in the germline V gene. The V end was cut by 5 bases, the J end by 5 bases, with 15 bases between. The chain's CDR3 is CASSRLGGHETQYF. CDR3 DNA sequence: TGTGCCAGCAGCCGTCTAGGGGGGCACGAGACCCAGTACTTC. Full variable domain (remainder filled in from reference TRBV11-2 and TRBJ2-5): EAGVAQSPRYKIIEKRQSVAFWCNPISGHATLYWYQQILGQGPKLLIQFQNNGVVDDSQLPKDRFSAERLKGVDSTLKIQPAKLEDSAVYLCASSRLGGHETQYFGPGTRLLVL.

To note about this clonotype: A much more abundant neighbour one base away suggests this may be a read error. J is TRBJ2-3 and V is TRBV4-2, with a possible D match to TRBD1 (6 bases). From germline, CDR1 is LGHNA and CDR2 YNFKEQ. CDR3 size: 14 residues. Written as DNA, the CDR3 is TGTGCCAGCATCCAAGGGACATCGGAGGATACGCAGTATTTT. It yields the protein CASIQGTSEDTQYF.